These 4 T cell receptor beta chains were all obtained from the same sample, sequenced in a study of blood T cells in healthy people across ages. The use of a sample-barcoded 5' primer and a J-beta primer mix characterized a second PCR of about 7 to 12 cycles. MiXCR was run by TCRdb on the 5' RACE reads, yielding one entry per CDR3 protein. Seen here are more than 750,000 distinct CDR3 sequences, around 29% observed once, and the top ten hold about 9.4%. The same data also contributed to another study, on T cells of mothers and their children.

Material: blood. The receptors originated from a woman in her 40s in good health.

Ten or more counts support this clonotype. The chain employs TRBV7-2 and TRBJ2-6; the D gene could be TRBD1 or TRBD2 (5 bases each). CDR1 and CDR2 (germline): SGHTA, FQGNSA. The CDR3 has 14 residues. V was cut by 5 bases and J by 4 bases, with 9 bases left in between. The CDR3 DNA reads TGTGCCAGCAGCGGGACGACAGGGGCCAACGTCCTGACTTTC. It encodes CASSGTTGANVLTF.

This clonotype was seen repeatedly, ten times or more. The chain has TRBV6-6 and TRBJ1-5; D gene uncertain. Germline V gene data show CDR1 as MNHNY and CDR2 as SVGAGI (reference sequence). This CDR3 comprises 15 residues. The ends were cut back, 5 bases at V and 0 bases at J, with 11 bases in the middle. CDR3 DNA sequence: TGTGCCAGCAGTGTAGACGGAACTAGCAATCAGCCCCAGCATTTT. This codes for CASSVDGTSNQPQHF.

The chain joins TRBV7-9 to TRBJ1-1; D is possibly TRBD1 (6 bases). CDR1 SEHNR and CDR2 FQNEAQ come from the germline V gene (reference sequence). The CDR3 runs 13 residues. With 6 bases removed from V and 4 bases from J, the gap between germline ends came to 12 bases. The CDR3 here is CASREGHITEAFF. The CDR3 nucleotides read TGTGCCAGCAGGGAGGGACACATCACTGAAGCTTTCTTT.

V is TRBV5-1 and J is TRBJ2-2, with D unclear. Looked up from germline, CDR1 is SGHRS and CDR2 is YFSETQ. Deletions cut 4 bases from V and 2 bases from J, with 9 bases between. The CDR3 runs 14 residues. The DNA for the CDR3 is TGCGCCAGCAGCCCTGACCCAAACACCGGGGAGCTGTTTTTT. Residues: CASSPDPNTGELFF.